These T cell receptor beta chains were read from a single sample in a study of shared clonotypes between healthy human individuals. The data were produced by immunoSEQ multiplex PCR, yet TCRdb's version contains in-frame clones alone and is incomplete. The repertoire holds more than 450,000 clones, with more than 65% as singletons. Material: PBMCs. These receptors came from a woman aged 40 to 50 in good health. Some clones in this sample may be carry-over from other donors' samples. Each CDR3 is given with its conserved first and last residue. The D gene is left open where the match is weak. Expanded clones get a size class; other rows say once, few or many, or leave the size out.

length | J | size | V | D | DNA | CDR3
14 | TRBJ1-6 | - | TRBV5-6 | TRBD1 | TGTGCCAGCAGCTTGGGACAGGGAAATTCACCCCTCCACTTT | CASSLGQGNSPLHF
15 | TRBJ2-3 | - | TRBV27 | - | TGTGCCAGCAGTTTCTACGGAACAAGCACAGATACGCAGTATTTT | CASSFYGTSTDTQYF
17 | TRBJ2-2 | - | TRBV7-7 | - | TGTGCCAGCAGCTTAAGTCTGAATAGCGCGAACACCGGGGAGCTGTTTTTT | CASSLSLNSANTGELFF
12 | TRBJ2-3 | - | TRBV7-6 | - | TGTGCCAGCAGCGGCCCCGGAGATACGCAGTATTTT | CASSGPGDTQYF
12 | TRBJ2-7 | - | TRBV10-1 | TRBD1 | TGCGCCAGCCGGGACAGGACCTACGAGCAGTACTTC | CASRDRTYEQYF
16 | TRBJ1-2 | - | TRBV27 | TRBD1 | TGTGCCAGCAGTTTAAGGACAGGGGAACTTGGCTATGGCTACACCTTC | CASSLRTGELGYGYTF
15 | TRBJ2-7 | - | TRBV9 | TRBD1 | TGTGCCAGCAGCCTAGGACAGGGGGTTACCTACGAGCAGTACTTC | CASSLGQGVTYEQYF
16 | TRBJ2-2 | - | TRBV7-3 | TRBD2 | TGTGCCAGCAGCCCTACCACCGGGACTAGCGTCGGGGAGCTGTTTTTT | CASSPTTGTSVGELFF
12 | TRBJ1-6 | - | TRBV30 | - | TGTGCCTGGAGCTTTGGGCAGGGGTCCCTCCACTTT | CAWSFGQGSLHF
13 | TRBJ1-1 | once | TRBV6-5 | - | TGTGCCAGCAGTTTCGGGAGGAACACTGAAGCTTTCTTT | CASSFGRNTEAFF
15 | TRBJ2-2 | - | TRBV5-1 | - | TGCGCCAGCAGCTTACTGTTCGGTGGCACCGGGGAGCTGTTTTTT | CASSLLFGGTGELFF
15 | TRBJ2-3 | many | TRBV7-6 | - | TGTGCCAGCAGCACAATAGGACGGGGATCACATACGCAGTATTTT | CASSTIGRGSHTQYF
17 | TRBJ2-1 | - | TRBV7-9 | - | TGTGCCAGCAGCTTAGCGCAGATGCCGGGGGTCCGGGCTAGCCTGTTCTTC | CASSLAQMPGVRASLFF
14 | TRBJ2-7 | - | TRBV5-4 | - | TGTGCCAGCAGCTACGGCAGGGCTTCCTACGAGCAGTACTTC | CASSYGRASYEQYF
15 | TRBJ2-5 | once | TRBV15 | - | TGTGCCACCAGCAGAGAACAGGCTCGGGGGGAGACCCAGTACTTC | CATSREQARGETQYF
17 | TRBJ2-2 | - | TRBV7-3 | TRBD2 | TGTGCCAGCAGCTTAAACCCGTCTAGCGGGAGCGTCGGGGAGCTGTTTTTT | CASSLNPSSGSVGELFF
16 | TRBJ2-7 | - | TRBV27 | - | TGTGCCAGCAGCTTAGTGGAGACGGTCCTAGGGTACGAGCAGTACTTC | CASSLVETVLGYEQYF
11 | TRBJ1-3 | once | TRBV20-1 | - | TGCAGTGCTAGAAGGGACTTGACCATATATTTT | CSARRDLTIYF
16 | TRBJ2-3 | - | TRBV5-4 | - | TGTGCCAGCAGCCGGACCGGGACCATACGCACAGATACGCAGTATTTT | CASSRTGTIRTDTQYF
14 | TRBJ2-7 | - | TRBV6-1 | TRBD2 | TGTGCCAGCAGGCTAGCGGGCGCGTCCTACGAGCAGTACTTC | CASRLAGASYEQYF
11 | TRBJ2-5 | - | TRBV6-6 | - | TGTGCCAGCATTAATGGAGAGACCCAGTACTTC | CASINGETQYF
14 | TRBJ2-7 | - | TRBV19 | - | TGTGCCAGTAGTATCCGAGCGAGCTCCTACGAGCAGTACTTC | CASSIRASSYEQYF
12 | TRBJ2-3 | - | TRBV2 | - | TGTGCCAGCAGAGAAAGGGCAGATACGCAGTATTTT | CASRERADTQYF
14 | TRBJ2-3 | - | TRBV7-8 | - | TGTGCCAGCAGCTTAGCGCAGGGTTCAGATACGCAGTATTTT | CASSLAQGSDTQYF
14 | TRBJ2-5 | - | TRBV2 | TRBD1 | TGTGCCAGCAGTCGGTGGGACAGGGAAGAGACCCAGTACTTC | CASSRWDREETQYF
18 | TRBJ2-7 | - | TRBV7-2 | TRBD2 | TGTGCCAGCAGCTCCGGACCTAGCGGGACGTCTAGCGCCTACGAGCAGTACTTC | CASSSGPSGTSSAYEQYF
18 | TRBJ2-2 | - | TRBV2 | - | TGTGCCAGCAGTGCGCGACTAGGGCTAAAAAGGAACACCGGGGAGCTGTTTTTT | CASSARLGLKRNTGELFF
14 | TRBJ2-2 | few | TRBV25-1 | TRBD1 | TGTGCCACCACGACAGGGGGCAGGACCGGGGAGCTGTTTTTT | CATTTGGRTGELFF
21 | TRBJ2-3 | - | TRBV4-3 | TRBD2 | TGCGCCAGCAGCCAAGATGGGTTTGATAGCGGGACCGACCCTTACACAGATACGCAGTATTTT | CASSQDGFDSGTDPYTDTQYF
12 | TRBJ2-1 | - | TRBV15 | - | TGTGCCACCAGCAGAGATACGAATGAGCAGTTCTTC | CATSRDTNEQFF
15 | TRBJ1-4 | - | TRBV21-1 | - | TGTGCCAGCAGCAGGAGGGGGCGAGGCAATGAAAAACTGTTTTTT | CASSRRGRGNEKLFF
15 | TRBJ1-5 | once | TRBV19 | - | TGTGCCACGTACGGACACCCCGGAAGCAATCAGCCCCAGCATTTT | CATYGHPGSNQPQHF
15 | TRBJ2-1 | - | TRBV9 | TRBD2 | TGTGCCAGCAGCGTAGAGGGAGAGCGGGGTGATGAGCAGTTCTTC | CASSVEGERGDEQFF
15 | TRBJ2-7 | - | TRBV7-3 | - | TGTGCCAGCAGCTTAAAGAGGGCAGGGACCTACGAGCAGTACTTC | CASSLKRAGTYEQYF
13 | TRBJ2-1 | once | TRBV7-2 | TRBD1 | TGTGCCAGCAGCTTAGCGACAGGGGATGAGCAGTTCTTC | CASSLATGDEQFF
17 | TRBJ1-3 | - | TRBV28 | - | TGTGCCAGCAGTTCCTCGAGCCCAGGGCCCTCTGGAAACACCATATATTTT | CASSSSSPGPSGNTIYF
13 | TRBJ1-1 | - | TRBV2 | TRBD1 | TGTGCCAGCAGAGGAGACAGGGACACTGAAGCTTTCTTT | CASRGDRDTEAFF
14 | TRBJ2-3 | few | TRBV30 | - | TGTGCCTGCAAATCTAGCTTAACTGGGGATACGCAGTATTTT | CACKSSLTGDTQYF
14 | TRBJ2-7 | once | TRBV6-1 | TRBD1 | TGTGCCAGCAGTACCCGGACAGGGGTCTACGAGCAGTACTTC | CASSTRTGVYEQYF
12 | TRBJ2-1 | - | TRBV28 | - | TGTGCCAGCTATTCAGGGAACCATGAGCAGTTCTTC | CASYSGNHEQFF
12 | TRBJ2-7 | - | TRBV19 | - | TGTGCCAGTAGTAAACCCCCGGGGGAGCAGTACTTC | CASSKPPGEQYF
14 | TRBJ1-3 | - | TRBV28 | - | TGTGCCAGCAGGGGGACGGGCTCTGGAAACACCATATATTTT | CASRGTGSGNTIYF
16 | TRBJ2-5 | - | TRBV10-3 | - | TGTGCCATCAGTGAGGCGGGCAGGGGACGTGGAGAGACCCAGTACTTC | CAISEAGRGRGETQYF
15 | TRBJ1-5 | - | TRBV28 | - | TGTGCCAGCAGTCTTCGGGGGGCTTGGGTTCAGCCCCAGCATTTT | CASSLRGAWVQPQHF
15 | TRBJ2-3 | - | TRBV28 | TRBD1 | TGTGCCAGCAGGATACCCGGGACAGGGTTCGTCTCGCAGTATTTT | CASRIPGTGFVSQYF
12 | TRBJ2-7 | - | TRBV29-1 | TRBD1 | TGCAGCGCCGGGACAGGGGAAGGGGAGCAGTACTTC | CSAGTGEGEQYF
16 | TRBJ2-3 | - | TRBV6-6 | TRBD2 | TGTGCCAGCCGTAGCGGGACACAGACTAGCACAGATACGCAGTATTTT | CASRSGTQTSTDTQYF
13 | TRBJ1-1 | few | TRBV10-3 | - | TGTGCCATCGGAGAGGACAGGAACACTGAAGCTTTCTTT | CAIGEDRNTEAFF
16 | TRBJ2-1 | - | TRBV7-3 | TRBD2 | TGTGCCAGCAGCTTAGGTGGGACTAGCCGGATCAATGAGCAGTTCTTC | CASSLGGTSRINEQFF